The T cell receptor (beta chain) under discussion was sequenced for a study of PD-L1 blockade in urothelial cancer. Background on the study: Intravenous atezolizumab, 1,200 mg every 3 weeks, was begun by patients around 2014.

Per patient, between 1 and 8 samples were collected at pretreatment and on-treatment time points. This table comes from immunoSEQ multiplex PCR, and its TCRdb copy is limited to in-frame clones, with some not included. Here the sample spans about 52,000 clones, over 70% being singletons. V lost 2 bases to trimming and J lost 5 bases; unmatched junction nucleotides: 8. CDR3 length: 15 amino acids. CDR1 is MNHEY, CDR2 SVGAGI, per germline. This clonotype was sampled from a man in his forties or fifties with urothelial cancer. The rearrangement uses TRBV6-5 and TRBJ2-5; 7 bases line up with TRBD2. This sample comprised PBMCs, obtained around atezolizumab (anti-PD-L1) treatment. The CDR3 DNA sequence: TGTGCCAGCAGTTACCGACTAGGCGGGGGTGAGACCCAGTACTTC. Its protein product is CASSYRLGGGETQYF.